Listed below are T cell receptor beta chains from one sample, sequenced in a study of radiation and T cells in renal cell carcinoma. This table comes from immunoSEQ multiplex PCR, and its TCRdb copy is limited to in-frame clones, with some not included. The sample shows tens of thousands of clones, approximately 86% of them seen only once. The specimen was blood, collected from a patient whose treatment included radiotherapy and nephrectomy. The receptors were gathered from a woman aged 45 to 65 with renal cell carcinoma. CDR3s include the opening cysteine and the closing phenylalanine or tryptophan. The D gene is left open where the match is weak. Clone size is not always given. Where it is, it says once, few, many or a class for expanded clones.

D gene	V gene	clone size	J gene	CDR3 DNA	CDR3 protein
TRBD2	TRBV6-6	NA	TRBJ2-7	TGTGCCAGCACCACGGGGGGGGCGAAAGCTCTCCACGAGCAGTACTTC	CASTTGGAKALHEQYF
TRBD2	TRBV11-2	NA	TRBJ2-1	TGTGCCAGCAGCTCTAGTCCAGCGGGGGGCTCCTACAATGAGCAGTTCTTC	CASSSSPAGGSYNEQFF
NA	TRBV9	NA	TRBJ2-3	TGTGCCAGCAGCGTAAGCACAGATACGCAGTATTTT	CASSVSTDTQYF
NA	TRBV6-6	NA	TRBJ1-2	TGTGCCAGCAGTGCGGCAGGGGTTAACTATGGCTACACCTTC	CASSAAGVNYGYTF
TRBD2	TRBV7-9	NA	TRBJ2-3	TGTGCCAGCAGCCGTAGCGGGGGGGCCGGAGATACGCAGTATTTT	CASSRSGGAGDTQYF
NA	TRBV19	NA	TRBJ2-3	TGTGCCAGTAGAACCAACCGGCGGATAACAGATACGCAGTATTTT	CASRTNRRITDTQYF
NA	TRBV5-6	once	TRBJ2-5	TGTGCCAGCAGCGGAGGACTCCGTATCGAGACCCAGTACTTC	CASSGGLRIETQYF
TRBD2	TRBV5-6	once	TRBJ2-1	TGTGCCAGCAGCTTGTCAAGCGGGGGGGACAATGAGCAGTTCTTC	CASSLSSGGDNEQFF
TRBD1	TRBV2	NA	TRBJ2-2	TGTGCCACATCCCCCTCAAGGGGGCTGAACACCGGGGAGCTGTTTTTT	CATSPSRGLNTGELFF
TRBD1	TRBV5-1	NA	TRBJ2-5	TGCGCCAGCAGCTCAAACCCCCCCGGACAGGGTGAAGAGACCCAGTACTTC	CASSSNPPGQGEETQYF
NA	TRBV21-1	NA	TRBJ2-1	TGTGCCAGCGAGGGACTAGCGGATTACAATGAGCAGTTCTTC	CASEGLADYNEQFF
NA	TRBV9	NA	TRBJ2-7	TGTGCCAGCAGCGCAAAGGACCCCCCGAGCTCCTACGAGCAGTACTTC	CASSAKDPPSSYEQYF
NA	TRBV18	NA	TRBJ2-7	TGTGCCAGCTCACCATCTACCTACGAGCAGTACTTC	CASSPSTYEQYF
NA	TRBV2	once	TRBJ1-5	TGTGCCAGCCGGGACGGGCTAATCCAGCCCCAGCATTTT	CASRDGLIQPQHF
NA	TRBV4-3	NA	TRBJ2-5	TGCGCCAGCAGCCAAGAAGGGGTTGGCCAAGAGACCCAGTACTTC	CASSQEGVGQETQYF
NA	TRBV30	NA	TRBJ2-7	TGTGCCTGGAGTGAGGGGTACGAGCAGTACTTC	CAWSEGYEQYF
TRBD1	TRBV5-6	NA	TRBJ2-1	TGTGCCAGCAGCTACCTCGGGGACAGCTTTTACAATGAGCAGTTCTTC	CASSYLGDSFYNEQFF
NA	TRBV7-2	NA	TRBJ2-3	TGTGCCAGCAGCCCCACGGGCTCCCCTGGGACAGATACGCAGTATTTT	CASSPTGSPGTDTQYF
NA	TRBV7-9	NA	TRBJ2-2	TGTGCCAGCACCCCTACGACGGCGAACACCGGGGAGCTGTTTTTT	CASTPTTANTGELFF
NA	TRBV28	NA	TRBJ2-1	TGTGCCAGCAGCTCGGCGGGGCGGTACAATGAGCAGTTCTTC	CASSSAGRYNEQFF
TRBD2	TRBV18	few	TRBJ2-5	TGTGCCAGCTCACCGGCTAGCGGAATACAAGAGACCCAGTACTTC	CASSPASGIQETQYF
NA	TRBV4-1	NA	TRBJ2-5	TGCGCCAGCAGCCAAGATCCCAGGTATGGGACCCAGTACTTC	CASSQDPRYGTQYF
TRBD2	TRBV28	NA	TRBJ2-1	TGTGCCAGCAGTTTAACGGCGGGGGGGCCCGGCAATGAGCAGTTCTTC	CASSLTAGGPGNEQFF
NA	TRBV11-2	few	TRBJ1-1	TGTGCCAGCAGCCAAAGACAGAGGAACACTGAAGCTTTCTTT	CASSQRQRNTEAFF
TRBD2	TRBV27	NA	TRBJ2-7	TGTGCCAGTACAACCGGGACTAGTTCTTTCTACGAGCAGTACTTC	CASTTGTSSFYEQYF
NA	TRBV30	few	TRBJ1-5	TGTGCCTGGAGTGTAGACAATCAGCCCCAGCATTTT	CAWSVDNQPQHF
TRBD1	TRBV7-2	NA	TRBJ2-1	TGTGCCAGCAGCTTAGAGGGCAGGGGGACCTTAGGGGAGCAGTTCTTC	CASSLEGRGTLGEQFF
NA	TRBV9	NA	TRBJ2-5	TGTGCCAGCAGCCCCCCGGCGAGCCAAGAGACCCAGTACTTC	CASSPPASQETQYF
TRBD1	TRBV10-2	NA	TRBJ2-7	TGCGCCAGCAGAGGCAGCTCCGGGACAGAGGTTTCCGAGCAGTACTTC	CASRGSSGTEVSEQYF
NA	TRBV5-4	NA	TRBJ2-5	TGTGCCAGCAGCTCGAGGGGTGGGGAGGAGACCCAGTACTTC	CASSSRGGEETQYF
NA	TRBV6-1	once	TRBJ1-1	TGTGCCAGCAGTGAACACCTTCAGAGTACTTCTGAAGCTTTCTTT	CASSEHLQSTSEAFF
NA	TRBV5-1	NA	TRBJ1-4	TGCGCCAGCAGCTCCACCCCACCCACAGGGAATGTAGGTGAAAAACTGTTTTTT	CASSSTPPTGNVGEKLFF
NA	TRBV10-1	NA	TRBJ2-1	TGCGCCAGTCTTAAATGGGTGGCGGGAATGGATGAGCAGTTCTTC	CASLKWVAGMDEQFF
TRBD1	TRBV29-1	NA	TRBJ2-2	TGCAGCTCTAGCTCAGGGGGCATCGGGGAGCTGTTTTTT	CSSSSGGIGELFF
TRBD2	TRBV7-2	once	TRBJ2-3	TGTGCCAGCAGCTTAGGGACTAGCGGCACAGATACGCAGTATTTT	CASSLGTSGTDTQYF
NA	TRBV19	NA	TRBJ1-5	TGTGCCAGTAAGGGAGGCAATCAGCCCCAGCATTTT	CASKGGNQPQHF
TRBD1	TRBV28	once	TRBJ1-1	TGTGCCAGCAGTTTCCCCCAGGGGGCGAGGACTGAAGCTTTCTTT	CASSFPQGARTEAFF
TRBD1	TRBV5-6	NA	TRBJ2-4	TGTGCCAGCAGCTCGCTGGACAGGGTGGGGACCAAAAACATTCAGTACTTC	CASSSLDRVGTKNIQYF
NA	TRBV9	NA	TRBJ1-3	TGTGCCAGCAGCGTAGAAAGCCTGGTGCCTGGAAACACCATATATTTT	CASSVESLVPGNTIYF
NA	TRBV7-7	NA	TRBJ2-5	TGTGCCAGCAGCTTAGGTGGGGGGGCGAACCAAGAGACCCAGTACTTC	CASSLGGGANQETQYF
NA	TRBV28	once	TRBJ1-5	TGTGCCAGCAGTTTAATTACGGGGGCTGGCAATCAGCCCCAGCATTTT	CASSLITGAGNQPQHF
TRBD1	TRBV7-2	NA	TRBJ2-3	TGTGCCAGCAGCCCTGGGACAGGGGGCGCCATATCTAGCACAGATACGCAGTATTTT	CASSPGTGGAISSTDTQYF